The 21 T cell receptor beta chains below all came from one sample that was sequenced in a study of control samples from healthy donors and cancer patients. Repertoires were generated with immunoSEQ multiplex PCR, while TCRdb's copy carries only in-frame clones and drops some. The table has about 71,000 clones, 85% to 90% seen once. Sequencing used PBMCs. Receptors originate from a man aged 55 to 69 with lung cancer.

V usage is TRBV18 and J usage is TRBJ1-3; a possible D gene is TRBD1 (5 bases). Germline lookup yields CDR1 KGHSH and CDR2 LQKENI. V dropped 6 bases and J dropped 0 bases, with 15 bases sitting between them. The CDR3 loop spans 16 amino acids. Here the CDR3 DNA reads TGTGCCAGCTCCCCCCCGGGACGCCCCTCTGGAAACACCATATATTTT. Translated: CASSPPGRPSGNTIYF. Full variable domain (rest looked up from reference TRBV18 and TRBJ1-3): NAGVMQNPRHLVRRRGQEARLRCSPMKGHSHVYWYRQLPEEGLKFMVYLQKENIIDESGMPKERFSAEFPKEGPSILRIQQVVRGDSAAYFCASSPPGRPSGNTIYFGEGSWLTVV.

V and J are TRBV6-2 or TRBV6-3 and TRBJ1-4; the match to TRBD1 covers 8 bases. The V segment lost 4 bases and the J segment 6 bases; nucleotides outside the gene matches: 4. The CDR3 contains 14 residues. Germline lookup yields CDR1 MNHEY and CDR2 SVGEGT. CDR3 protein: CASSWGQDDEKLFF. Written as DNA, the CDR3 is TGTGCCAGCAGTTGGGGACAGGATGATGAAAAACTGTTTTTT.

This chain joins TRBV6-5 and TRBJ2-3, with D perhaps assigned TRBD1 or TRBD2 (5 bases each). The CDR3 totals 15 residues. Between the trimmed V and J ends, which lost 0 bases and 2 bases, there was a span of 9 bases. Germline values: CDR1 MNHEY, CDR2 SVGAGI. The chain's CDR3 is CASSYSHGATDTQYF. CDR3 bases: TGTGCCAGCAGTTACTCGCACGGGGCCACAGATACGCAGTATTTT.

The count of this clone is one. The chain has TRBV24-1 and TRBJ1-2; no clear D. The CDR3 is made up of 15 amino acids. Per germline, CDR1 KGHDR and CDR2 SFDVKD. V was clipped by 2 bases and J by 4 bases, with 13 bases between them. The CDR3: CATSDSRTSLYGYTF. The CDR3 DNA reads as TGTGCCACCAGTGATTCCCGGACTTCCCTCTATGGCTACACCTTC.

The chain couples TRBV7-2 to TRBJ2-3; 7 bases are a match to TRBD1. V lost 5 bases to trimming and J lost 5 bases; unmatched junction nucleotides: 7. The V gene's germline CDR1 is SGHTA and CDR2 FQGNSA. CDR3 length: 14 amino acids. CDR3 protein: CASSNEGGQDTQYF. CDR3 DNA: TGTGCCAGCAGCAATGAAGGGGGCCAAGATACGCAGTATTTT.

This clone was found once. This chain joins TRBV19 and TRBJ1-5; D is undetermined. The ends were cut back, 3 bases at V and 1 base at J, with 7 bases in the middle. The germline V gene encodes CDR1 LNHDA and CDR2 SQIVND (reference sequence). The CDR3 length is 14 residues. CDR3 nucleotide sequence: TGTGCCAGTAGTATGGCAAACAGCAATCAGCCCCAGCATTTT. Amino acids: CASSMANSNQPQHF.

The CDR3 DNA reads TGCAGTGCTAGAGCTGGAAACACCATATATTTT. Amino acids: CSARAGNTIYF. The rearrangement links TRBV20-1 to TRBJ1-3; no clear D. Between the trimmed V and J ends, which lost 1 base and 2 bases, there was a span of 0 bases. The germline CDR1 and CDR2 sequences are DFQATT and SNEGSKA (reference sequence). CDR3 length: 11 residues.

The rearrangement uses TRBV19 and TRBJ2-6, with a weak D call TRBD1 (6 bases). Germline V gives CDR1 LNHDA, CDR2 SQIVND (reference sequence). The CDR3 has 12 amino acids. Between the trimmed V and J ends, which lost 3 bases and 10 bases, there was a span of 7 bases. As DNA, the CDR3 is TGTGCCAGTAGTATTGGACAGAACGTCCTGACTTTC. Its translation is CASSIGQNVLTF.

The rearrangement uses TRBV18 and TRBJ1-1, with D hard to call. CDR1 is KGHSH and CDR2 is LQKENI in the germline V gene. This CDR3 is 16 amino acids long. The germline V and J ends were trimmed by 0 bases and 4 bases, with 15 bases remaining between them. The CDR3 here is CASSPPATARITEAFF. The CDR3 DNA reads TGTGCCAGCTCACCACCGGCGACGGCCCGGATCACTGAAGCTTTCTTT.

The J gene is TRBJ1-4, the V gene TRBV5-1; tentative D call: TRBD1 (6 bases). V lost 3 bases, J lost 3 bases, and 15 bases lay in between. The germline V gene encodes CDR1 SGHRS and CDR2 YFSETQ. CDR3 length: 16 residues. The CDR3 DNA reads as TGCGCCAGCAGCTCGACAGGTCAGCTGGCTAATGAAAAACTGTTTTTT. Its protein product is CASSSTGQLANEKLFF. The full variable domain, with the rest looked up from reference TRBV5-1 and TRBJ1-4, is KAGVTQTPRYLIKTRGQQVTLSCSPISGHRSVSWYQQTPGQGLQFLFEYFSETQRNKGNFPGRFSGRQFSNSRSEMNVSTLELGDSALYLCASSSTGQLANEKLFFGSGTQLSVL.

The chain employs TRBV7-3 and TRBJ2-2, with 8 bases matching TRBD1. CDR1 and CDR2 (germline): SGHTA, FQGTGA. There are 16 residues in the CDR3. Trimming removed 4 bases from V and 5 bases from J; junction bases left unmatched: 9. CDR3 residues: CASSWTDREDTGELFF. In nucleotides, the CDR3 is TGTGCCAGCAGCTGGACGGACAGGGAGGATACCGGGGAGCTGTTTTTT.

The chain joins TRBV5-1 to TRBJ2-7; D is ambiguous. Between the trimmed V and J ends, which lost 2 bases and 5 bases, there was a span of 8 bases. Per germline, CDR1 SGHRS and CDR2 YFSETQ. The CDR3 is 12 residues long. Here the CDR3 reads CASSFNGDEQYF. CDR3 DNA: TGCGCCAGCAGCTTTAATGGAGACGAGCAGTACTTC. Together with reference TRBV5-1 and TRBJ2-7, the CDR3 gives the full variable domain: KAGVTQTPRYLIKTRGQQVTLSCSPISGHRSVSWYQQTPGQGLQFLFEYFSETQRNKGNFPGRFSGRQFSNSRSEMNVSTLELGDSALYLCASSFNGDEQYFGPGTRLTVT.

This sequence joins TRBV15 and TRBJ1-4; tentatively, D is TRBD1 (5 bases). The length of the CDR3 is 16 residues. Germline CDR1 reads LNHNV; CDR2 reads YYDKDF (reference sequence). The V gene lost 8 bases and the J gene lost 4 bases, with 20 bases spanning the gap. CDR3 loop: CATRELAGTLNEKLFF. In DNA form, the CDR3 reads TGTGCCACCCGCGAGTTGGCCGGGACCCTTAATGAAAAACTGTTTTTT.

This chain links TRBV7-2 with TRBJ2-3; a weak D match, TRBD1 (5 bases). V lost 2 bases, J lost 5 bases, and 14 bases lay in between. The CDR3 is 15 residues long. From germline, CDR1 is SGHTA and CDR2 FQGNSA. The CDR3 here is CASSLLGLPGDTQYF. In DNA form, the CDR3 reads TGTGCCAGCAGCTTATTGGGGCTTCCCGGAGATACGCAGTATTTT.

The V gene is TRBV7-2, the J gene TRBJ1-1; the D is unclear. The V gene lost 3 bases and the J gene lost 3 bases, with 8 bases spanning the gap. Germline values: CDR1 SGHTA, CDR2 FQGNSA. The CDR3 sequence is 13 residues long. The CDR3 coding sequence is TGTGCCAGCAGCTTCACCCCAGACACTGAAGCTTTCTTT. Encoded protein: CASSFTPDTEAFF. The variable domain in full, with the rest retrieved from reference TRBV7-2 and TRBJ1-1, is GAGVSQSPSNKVTEKGKDVELRCDPISGHTALYWYRQSLGQGLEFLIYFQGNSAPDKSGLPSDRFSAERTGGSVSTLTIQRTQQEDSAVYLCASSFTPDTEAFFGQGTRLTVV.

This chain joins TRBV27 and TRBJ1-1; D ambiguous. Germline V gives CDR1 MNHEY, CDR2 SMNVEV (reference sequence). The ends were cut back, 3 bases at V and 5 bases at J, with 28 bases in the middle. This CDR3 region has 19 residues. CDR3 sequence: CASSFEVRIRGGLGTEAFF. In DNA, the CDR3 is TGTGCCAGCAGTTTCGAAGTGAGGATACGCGGCGGCTTGGGAACTGAAGCTTTCTTT.

This clone has a handful of counts. The gene calls are TRBV2 and TRBJ1-2; 8 nucleotides align to TRBD1. Germline values: CDR1 SNHLY, CDR2 FYNNEI. The CDR3 extends over 13 amino acids. V lost 5 bases to trimming and J lost 6 bases; unmatched junction nucleotides: 5. The DNA for the CDR3 is TGTGCCAGCAGTAATCAGGGGGCGGATGGCTACACCTTC. Translation: CASSNQGADGYTF.

The chain uses TRBV7-2 and TRBJ1-2; possible D gene TRBD1, 6 bases. V lost 0 bases and J 6 bases, leaving 14 bases between the germline ends. This CDR3 has 15 residues. Germline V gives CDR1 SGHTA, CDR2 FQGNSA. CDR3 DNA: TGTGCCAGCAGCTTAGCCTACAGGGAGGCTGATGGCTACACCTTC. Translation: CASSLAYREADGYTF. The variable domain in full, with the rest retrieved from reference TRBV7-2 and TRBJ1-2, is GAGVSQSPSNKVTEKGKDVELRCDPISGHTALYWYRQSLGQGLEFLIYFQGNSAPDKSGLPSDRFSAERTGGSVSTLTIQRTQQEDSAVYLCASSLAYREADGYTFGSGTRLTVV.

The chain joins TRBV6-5 to TRBJ2-3, with TRBD1 identical over 8 bases. V gave up 4 bases and J gave up 2 bases; unmatched junction bases: 5. The germline CDR1 and CDR2 sequences are MNHEY and SVGAGI. This CDR3 has 15 amino acids. The CDR3 sequence: CASSSPGQATDTQYF. Here the CDR3 DNA reads TGTGCCAGCAGTTCACCGGGACAGGCCACAGATACGCAGTATTTT.

V is TRBV7-2 and J is TRBJ1-6; D is possibly TRBD1 (5 bases). CDR3 length: 15 amino acids. Trimming stripped 5 bases from V and 7 bases from J, with 15 bases between. The germline CDR1 and CDR2 sequences are SGHTA and FQGNSA. The CDR3 region is CASSRGRANNSPLHF. The CDR3 nucleotides read TGTGCCAGCAGCCGTGGCAGGGCCAACAATTCACCCCTCCACTTT.

This rearrangement joins TRBV11-2 to TRBJ1-1; D perhaps matches TRBD1 (5 bases). Germline CDR1 SGHAT, CDR2 FQNNGV. CDR3 length: 12 amino acids. Trimming pared 5 bases from V and 3 bases from J, leaving 7 bases between. The CDR3 spells CASSRGDTEAFF. The CDR3 region has the DNA TGTGCCAGCAGCCGGGGGGACACTGAAGCTTTCTTT.